The TCR beta chain under discussion was sequenced for a study of cytomegalovirus exposure and HLA in healthy donors. For the study at large: Both the 120 validation repertoires and the 600 to 750 first-cohort repertoires used the same platform, as reported by a later analysis.

The germline V and J ends were trimmed by 6 bases and 4 bases, with 19 bases remaining between them. This CDR3 is built from 16 residues. Per the germline V gene, CDR1 is MDHEN and CDR2 is SYDVKM. A word on this clone: The antigen is undetermined.

Some clones are missing from TCRdb's copy, which holds only in-frame ones; the method was immunoSEQ multiplex PCR. This sample has 130,000 or so clones, with about 90% found just once. Findings of the study overall: The study listed 150 to 200 cytomegalovirus-associated TCR beta chains.

The gene calls are TRBV28 and TRBJ2-1, with D maybe TRBD2 (8 bases). The source material was PBMCs. This TCR was recovered from a woman aged 30 to 39 in good health and CMV-seropositive. The CDR3 loop is CASRTGGGQPYNEQFF. The CDR3 coding sequence is TGTGCCAGCAGAACGGGAGGGGGACAGCCATACAATGAGCAGTTCTTC.